The following is a TCR beta chain sequence with its context. The antigen remains undetermined. The source of the sample is a study of T cell responses to AZD1222 COVID-19 vaccine. Whole-study results and caveats: Baseline serostatus was positive in only a handful of AZD1222 recipients. The span of vaccine-associated CD4 TCRs extended across spike, with dominance at 160-218 and 743-854. Donors were mostly white British, more females; clonal diversity possibly underestimated.

Measured with immunoSEQ multiplex PCR; TCRdb has only the in-frame clones, and not every one. The sample has 90,000 to 150,000 clones; just over 85% are singletons. Germline lookup yields CDR1 MNHEY and CDR2 SVGAGI. The CDR3 covers 13 residues. V gave up 5 bases and J gave up 7 bases, with 12 bases separating them. Sample: peripheral blood, taken on day 0 of AZD1222 vaccination. This receptor was obtained from an adult in good health. The chain is built from TRBV6-5 and TRBJ1-5, with D possibly TRBD1 on 6 matching bases. CDR3 loop: CASSTGQRQPQHF. The CDR3 coding sequence is TGTGCCAGCAGTACCGGACAGCGCCAGCCCCAGCATTTT.